This T cell receptor beta chain was retrieved from a study of CD8 T cells in Susac syndrome (dated by TCRdb to the late 2010s). In the study overall: Among the sequenced Susac syndrome patients, over five had clinically active disease and fewer than ten were in clinical remission. Whether CD8+ T cell activation and differentiation in Susac syndrome was antigen driven was tested using repertoire sequencing. At blood withdrawal, Susac syndrome patients were either therapy-naive, taking corticosteroids (in some cases with IVIg as well), or taking IVIg alone. General study outcomes and caveats: The study acknowledged that relatively few individuals were included in the TCR sequencing and HLA analysis. In the CD4+ T cell repertoire of Susac syndrome patients, clonal expansion was not detected.

RNA was extracted using the RNeasy kit, and roughly 0.45 to 1 ug of the RNA was reverse transcribed with random hexamers. The immunoSEQ multiplex PCR assay, covering 54 Vbeta and 13 Jbeta segments, was used to amplify TCR beta CDR3 regions. To correct PCR amplification bias, a synthetic template baseline was used for both primer optimization and computational correction. In the authors' own workflow: Only productive sequences were kept, with reads annotated to V, D and J genes according to IMGT and analyzed in immunoSEQ Analyzer. Clonality was computed as one minus Shannon entropy normalized by log2 of the number of productive unique sequences. For each patient and control, public and private clones were evaluated within the 100 most prevalent clones. Clones were defined as Susac-specific when absent from the healthy and MS cohorts, from about 970 published viral clones and from other ImmuneACCESS disease sequences. TCRdb's own reprocessing of the public reads used fastp at Q25 and MiXCR and kept productive beta chains. Each CDR3 protein gets just one entry, which takes the most common genes and DNA from the rows behind it. The V and J calls were determined by TCRdb, not by the authors. This sample gives 200,000 to 300,000 distinct CDR3 sequences in total; roughly 95% of them show up just once. The ten largest clones represent roughly 0.1% of the sample.

As concerns this clonotype: The clone's antigen remains unknown. Base qualities are not recorded, but no much larger clone differs from it by a single base.

High-throughput TCR beta sequencing profiled peripheral blood CD8+ and CD4+ T cells from healthy donors, Susac syndrome patients and multiple sclerosis patients. Recently defined diagnostic criteria for definite or probable disease were met by the Susac syndrome patients. Bulk CD8+ and CD4+ T cells were purified by magnetic negative isolation, while CD8+ TEMRA cells were enriched using FACS. Blood was drawn into EDTA tubes, processed within 24 hours, and PBMCs were isolated by density gradient centrifugation. PBMCs intended for TCR sequencing were cryopreserved in liquid nitrogen and were subsequently thawed in a 37 degrees C water bath. A purity of at least 90% was achieved for sorted or isolated CD4+, CD8+ and CD8+ TEMRA cells. This clonotype was obtained from a human donor with Susac syndrome. The sequenced sample consisted of CD4+ T cells from PBMCs.

The CDR3 in this case is CSGADSYEQYF. The sequenced DNA: TGCTCGGGCGCAGACTCCTACGAGCAGTACTTC. Here the chain combines TRBV29-1 and TRBJ2-7; no D segment can be confidently identified. The CDR3 covers 11 residues, taking in both the cysteine and the phenylalanine. The sequence is cut down to CDR3 DNA, 33 bases in frame from base 1. CDR1 and CDR2 are read off the germline V gene as SQVTM and ANQGSEA.